The 13 T cell receptor beta chains below were found in one sample sequenced in a study of T cell responses to AZD1222 COVID-19 vaccine. Using immunoSEQ multiplex PCR, the repertoire was profiled, and TCRdb retains in-frame clones only, with some absent. This table has approximately 140,000 clones, almost 95% appearing once. The sample in question was peripheral blood, obtained 28 days after the second AZD1222 dose. These receptors came from an adult who received the AZD1222 COVID-19 vaccine.

The chain recombines TRBV27 with TRBJ1-1, with 7 positions matching TRBD1. The V and J ends lost 7 bases and 9 bases, in that order; junction bases with no gene match: 17. Looked up from germline, CDR1 is MNHEY and CDR2 is SMNVEV (reference sequence). The CDR3 extends over 15 amino acids. The CDR3 coding sequence is TGTGCCAGCATGAAAACGGAGGGGGCCCAACGCAAAGCTTTCTTT. Amino acids: CASMKTEGAQRKAFF.

The V gene is TRBV20-1, the J gene TRBJ1-5; D is uncertain. This CDR3 is built from 12 residues. The germline V and J ends were trimmed by 3 bases and 4 bases, with 7 bases remaining between them. The germline V gene has CDR1 DFQATT and CDR2 SNEGSKA (reference sequence). The CDR3 protein is CSASTANQPQHF. The CDR3 DNA sequence: TGCAGTGCTAGTACAGCTAATCAGCCCCAGCATTTT.

About this clone: The germline gene is not matched at one end of the junction; a read error may be the cause. The chain has TRBV28 and TRBJ1-2; TRBD1 agrees at 9 bases. The CDR3 runs 17 residues. Per germline, CDR1 MDHEN and CDR2 SYDVKM. The DNA for the CDR3 is TGTGCCAGCAGTGTAACCGGGACAGGGTCCATTAACTGTGGCTACACCTTC. Translating it yields CASSVTGTGSINCGYTF.

The V call is TRBV9, the J call TRBJ2-5; 11 bases map to TRBD1. The J segment lost 5 bases and the V segment lost 3 bases, leaving 3 bases of the junction unmatched. This CDR3 is built from 14 residues. Germline CDR1 is SGDLS and CDR2 is YYNGEE. DNA of the CDR3: TGTGCCAGCAGCGGGACAGGGGGCGTCGAGACCCAGTACTTC. Translated, it gives CASSGTGGVETQYF.

This clone was counted between two and nine times. The chain is built from TRBV7-9 and TRBJ2-7, with 7 bases matching TRBD1. Germline V gene lookup returns CDR1 SEHNR and CDR2 FQNEAQ (reference sequence). The CDR3 has 12 residues. The J segment lost 10 bases and the V segment lost 5 bases, leaving 8 bases of the junction unmatched. The CDR3 DNA sequence: TGTGCCAGCAGCAAAGAACAGGGGCATCAGTACTTC. It specifies CASSKEQGHQYF.

The J gene is TRBJ2-6, the V gene TRBV7-6; D is uncertain. Germline V gives CDR1 SGHVS, CDR2 FNYEAQ. Deletions cut 6 bases from V and 4 bases from J, with 7 bases between. This CDR3 is built from 13 residues. CDR3 sequence reads: CASRGSGANVLTF. For the CDR3, the DNA is TGTGCCAGCAGGGGCTCAGGGGCCAACGTCCTGACTTTC.

J is TRBJ1-1 and V is TRBV7-2, with a weak D call TRBD1 (5 bases). Germline loops: CDR1 SGHTA, CDR2 FQGNSA. V was trimmed by 4 bases and J by 4 bases, leaving 13 bases between them. There are 14 residues in the CDR3. The CDR3 coding sequence is TGTGCCAGCAGCTCCCTCGGGGGGAGCACTGAAGCTTTCTTT. It codes for CASSSLGGSTEAFF.

The chain has TRBV6-5 and TRBJ1-1; the D is unclear. Trimming pared 5 bases from V and 4 bases from J, leaving 11 bases between. The CDR3 has 13 residues. Germline CDR1 is MNHEY and CDR2 is SVGAGI. The CDR3 bases are TGTGCCAGCAGTCCCCATCGGGCCACTGAAGCTTTCTTT. Protein product: CASSPHRATEAFF.

This clone was detected only a few times. The chain carries TRBV30 and TRBJ1-5, with D uncertain. This CDR3 has 14 amino acids. Germline V gene lookup returns CDR1 GTSNPN and CDR2 SVGIG (reference sequence). V lost 2 bases and J 0 bases, leaving 8 bases between the germline ends. The CDR3 coding sequence is TGTGCCTGGAGTACTGACAATAGCAATCAGCCCCAGCATTTT. Amino acids: CAWSTDNSNQPQHF.

The chain couples TRBV30 to TRBJ2-2; no reliable D call. The CDR3 has 12 amino acids. The germline gives CDR1 GTSNPN, CDR2 SVGIG (reference sequence). V lost 4 bases and J lost 7, with 10 bases in between. CDR3: CAWNLGIGELFF. The CDR3 DNA is TGTGCCTGGAATTTGGGAATCGGGGAGCTGTTTTTT.

This chain joins TRBV29-1 and TRBJ1-4; TRBD1 might be the D (6 bases). The CDR3 has 12 residues. CDR1 and CDR2 from the germline V gene are SQVTM and ANQGSEA. Deletions cut 7 bases from V and 9 bases from J, with 15 bases between. This chain's CDR3 is CSAVDRIQKLFF. As DNA, the CDR3 is TGCAGCGCAGTAGACAGGATACAAAAACTGTTTTTT.

V and J are TRBV23-1 and TRBJ1-4; tentative D call: TRBD1 (5 bases). TRBV23-1 is flagged as an ORF with uncertain function. The CDR3 is 13 amino acids. Trimming shortened V by 11 bases and J by 7 bases, and 17 bases separated the two germline ends. This CDR3 is CAGPQGLSEKLFF. As DNA, the CDR3 is TGCGCCGGCCCCCAGGGCTTATCTGAAAAACTGTTTTTT.

The V call is TRBV10-3, the J call TRBJ2-3; 9 bases align to TRBD1. The germline V gene has CDR1 ENHRY and CDR2 SYGVKD. This CDR3 spans 13 amino acids. V gave up 9 bases and J gave up 4 bases; unmatched junction bases: 5. The CDR3 here is CAMTGGEADTQYF. The CDR3 DNA sequence: TGTGCCATGACAGGGGGAGAGGCAGATACGCAGTATTTT.